This record concerns one T cell receptor beta chain sequence. No antigen is known for it. The assay was immunoSEQ multiplex PCR, and TCRdb's table has in-frame clones only and misses some. The top ten hold about 1.1% of the sample, which has around 70,000 clones, around 83% seen once. This entry belongs to a study of OX40 agonist ivuxolimab in advanced cancers. On the study more broadly: A mean age of about 59 years, range 23 to 79, was recorded, and approximately 85% were male. Around 40% of patients had received prior checkpoint inhibitor therapy.

Per the germline V gene, CDR1 is ENHRY and CDR2 is SYGVKD. Trimming took 10 bases from V and 0 from J, leaving 16 bases between them. The CDR3 extends over 15 amino acids. Study findings and constraints: Relative to CD4+ cells, CD8+ T cells on average had more expanded clones.

This rearrangement joins TRBV10-3 to TRBJ2-1; D may be TRBD1 or TRBD2 (5 bases each). This clonotype originated in an adult with an advanced solid tumor such as melanoma, head and neck, liver or kidney cancer. Source: CD4+ or CD8+ T cells sorted from blood, taken in a trial of the OX40 agonist ivuxolimab. The CDR3 bases are TGTGCCACCCGGGACGGCTCGAGCTCCTACAATGAGCAGTTCTTC. It codes for CATRDGSSSYNEQFF.